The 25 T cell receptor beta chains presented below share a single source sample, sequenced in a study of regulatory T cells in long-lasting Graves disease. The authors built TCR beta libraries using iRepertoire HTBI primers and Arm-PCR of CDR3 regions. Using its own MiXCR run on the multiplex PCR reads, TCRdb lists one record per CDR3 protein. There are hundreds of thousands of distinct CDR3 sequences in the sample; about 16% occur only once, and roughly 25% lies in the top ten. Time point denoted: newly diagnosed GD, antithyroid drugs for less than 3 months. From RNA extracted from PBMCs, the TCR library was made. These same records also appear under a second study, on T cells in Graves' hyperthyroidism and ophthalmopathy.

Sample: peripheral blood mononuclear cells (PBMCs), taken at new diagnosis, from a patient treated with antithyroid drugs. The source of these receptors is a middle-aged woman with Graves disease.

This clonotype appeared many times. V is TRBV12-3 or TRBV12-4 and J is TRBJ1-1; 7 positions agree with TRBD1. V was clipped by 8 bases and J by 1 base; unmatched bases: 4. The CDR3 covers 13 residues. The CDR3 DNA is TGTGCCAGCCGCAGGGGGGAGAACACTGAAGCTTTCTTT. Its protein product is CASRRGENTEAFF.

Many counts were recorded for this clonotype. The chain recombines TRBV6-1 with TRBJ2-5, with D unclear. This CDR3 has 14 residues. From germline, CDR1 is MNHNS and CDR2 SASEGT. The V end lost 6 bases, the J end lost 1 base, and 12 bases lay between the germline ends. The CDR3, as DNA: TGTGCCAGCAGCCCTAGGGCAGGCCAAGAGACCCAGTACTTC. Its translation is CASSPRAGQETQYF.

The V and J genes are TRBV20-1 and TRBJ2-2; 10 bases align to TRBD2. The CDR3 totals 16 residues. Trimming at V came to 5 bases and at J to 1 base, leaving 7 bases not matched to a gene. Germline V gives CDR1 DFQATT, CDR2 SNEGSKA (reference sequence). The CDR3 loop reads CSARLLAGENTGELFF. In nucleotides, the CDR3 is TGCAGTGCTCGACTTCTAGCGGGGGAGAACACCGGGGAGCTGTTTTTT.

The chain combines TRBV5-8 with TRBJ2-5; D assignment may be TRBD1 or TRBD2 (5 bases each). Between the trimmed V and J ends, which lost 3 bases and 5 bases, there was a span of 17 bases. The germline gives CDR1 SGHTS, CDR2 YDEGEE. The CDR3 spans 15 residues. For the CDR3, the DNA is TGTGCCAGCAGCTCCACTGTGGGGGTCAAGGAGACCCAGTACTTC. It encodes CASSSTVGVKETQYF.

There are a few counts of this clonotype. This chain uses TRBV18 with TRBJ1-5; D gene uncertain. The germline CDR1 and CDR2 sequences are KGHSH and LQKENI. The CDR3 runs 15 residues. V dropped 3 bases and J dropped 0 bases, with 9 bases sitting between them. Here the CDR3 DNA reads TGTGCCAGCTCACCGGAAGGGTTTAGCAATCAGCCCCAGCATTTT. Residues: CASSPEGFSNQPQHF.

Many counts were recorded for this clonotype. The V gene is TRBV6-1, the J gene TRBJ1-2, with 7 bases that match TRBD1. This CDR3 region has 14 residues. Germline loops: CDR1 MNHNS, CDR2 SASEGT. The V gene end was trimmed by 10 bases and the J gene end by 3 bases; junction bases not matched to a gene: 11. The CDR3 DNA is TGTGCCACCAAATTGGCAGGGGGAGACTATGGCTACACCTTC. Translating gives CATKLAGGDYGYTF.

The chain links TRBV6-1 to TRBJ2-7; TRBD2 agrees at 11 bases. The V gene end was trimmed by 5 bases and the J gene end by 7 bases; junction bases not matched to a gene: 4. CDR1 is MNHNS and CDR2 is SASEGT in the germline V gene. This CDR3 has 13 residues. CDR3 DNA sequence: TGTGCCAGCAGTCGGGGACTAGCGGTGGAGCAGTACTTC. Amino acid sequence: CASSRGLAVEQYF.

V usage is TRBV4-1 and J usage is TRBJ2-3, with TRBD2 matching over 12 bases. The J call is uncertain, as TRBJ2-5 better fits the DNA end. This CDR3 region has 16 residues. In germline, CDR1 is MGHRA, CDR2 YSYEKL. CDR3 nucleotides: TGCGCCAGCAGCCAAGAATCGGCTAGCGGGGGGGCCACCCAGTACTTC. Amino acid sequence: CASSQESASGGATQYF.

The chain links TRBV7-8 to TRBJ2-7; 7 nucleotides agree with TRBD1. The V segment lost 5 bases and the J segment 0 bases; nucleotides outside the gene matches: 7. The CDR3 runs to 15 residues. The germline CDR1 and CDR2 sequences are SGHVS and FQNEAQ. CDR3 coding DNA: TGTGCCAGCAGCGCATCAGGGGGTCTCTCCTACGAGCAGTACTTC. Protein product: CASSASGGLSYEQYF.

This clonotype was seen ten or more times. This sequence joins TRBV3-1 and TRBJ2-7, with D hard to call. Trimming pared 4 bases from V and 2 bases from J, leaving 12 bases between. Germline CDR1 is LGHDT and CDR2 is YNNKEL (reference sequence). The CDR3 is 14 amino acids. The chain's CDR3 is CASSRTGSTYEQYF. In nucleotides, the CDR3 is TGTGCCAGCAGCCGAACCGGGTCCACCTACGAGCAGTACTTC.

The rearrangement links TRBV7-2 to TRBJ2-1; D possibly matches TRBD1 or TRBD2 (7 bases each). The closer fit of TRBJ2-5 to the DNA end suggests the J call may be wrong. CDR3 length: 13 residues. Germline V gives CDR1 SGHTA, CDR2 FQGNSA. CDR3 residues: CASSWEGAETQYF. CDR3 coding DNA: TGTGCCAGCAGTTGGGAGGGGGCAGAGACCCAGTACTTC.

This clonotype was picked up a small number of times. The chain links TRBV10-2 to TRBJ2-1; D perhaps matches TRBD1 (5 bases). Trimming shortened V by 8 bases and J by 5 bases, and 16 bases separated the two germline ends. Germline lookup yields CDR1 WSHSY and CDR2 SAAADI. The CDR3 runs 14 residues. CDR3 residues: CASALVGVNNEQFF. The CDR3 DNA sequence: TGCGCCAGCGCATTGGTAGGGGTGAACAATGAGCAGTTCTTC.

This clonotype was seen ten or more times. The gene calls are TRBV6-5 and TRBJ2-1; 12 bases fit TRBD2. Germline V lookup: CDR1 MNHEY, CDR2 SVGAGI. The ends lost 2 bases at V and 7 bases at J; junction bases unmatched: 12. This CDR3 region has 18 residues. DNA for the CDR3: TGTGCCAGCAGTTACACCCGCCAAACTAGCGGGGGGAGGAATGAGCAGTTCTTC. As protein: CASSYTRQTSGGRNEQFF.

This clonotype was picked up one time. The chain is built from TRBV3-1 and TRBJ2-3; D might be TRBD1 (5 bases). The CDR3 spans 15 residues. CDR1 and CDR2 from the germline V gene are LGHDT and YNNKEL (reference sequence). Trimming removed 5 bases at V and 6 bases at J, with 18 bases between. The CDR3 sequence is CASSLSVQGRDTQYF. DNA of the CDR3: TGTGCCAGCAGCTTATCTGTCCAGGGCCGGGATACGCAGTATTTT.

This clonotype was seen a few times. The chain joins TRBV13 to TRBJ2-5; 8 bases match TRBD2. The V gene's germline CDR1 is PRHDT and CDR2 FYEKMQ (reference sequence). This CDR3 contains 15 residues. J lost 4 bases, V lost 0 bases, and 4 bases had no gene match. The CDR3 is CASSLGGGAGETQYF. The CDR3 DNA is TGTGCCAGCAGCTTAGGCGGGGGGGCAGGAGAGACCCAGTACTTC.

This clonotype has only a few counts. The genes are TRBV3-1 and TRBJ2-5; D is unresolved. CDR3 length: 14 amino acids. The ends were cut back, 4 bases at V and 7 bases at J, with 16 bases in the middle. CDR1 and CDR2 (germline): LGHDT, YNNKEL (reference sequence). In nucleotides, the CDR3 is TGTGCCAGCAGCCGCCTTCTTGGCGGTGGGACCCAGTACTTC. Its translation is CASSRLLGGGTQYF.

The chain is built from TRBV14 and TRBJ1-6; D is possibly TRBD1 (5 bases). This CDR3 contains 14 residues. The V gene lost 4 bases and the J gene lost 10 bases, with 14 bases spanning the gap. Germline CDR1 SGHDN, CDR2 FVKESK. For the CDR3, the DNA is TGTGCCAGCAGCCGAAATCCGGGGACCTCACCCCTCCACTTT. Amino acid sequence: CASSRNPGTSPLHF.

In DNA form, the CDR3 reads TGTGCCACCAGTGATACCGACAGGGGTAACTACAATGAGCAGTTCTTC. Encoded protein: CATSDTDRGNYNEQFF. This rearrangement joins TRBV24-1 to TRBJ2-1; TRBD1 matches 8 bases. The V gene end was trimmed by 3 bases and the J gene end by 3 bases; junction bases not matched to a gene: 6. This CDR3 is 16 amino acids long. Germline CDR1 and CDR2: KGHDR and SFDVKD.

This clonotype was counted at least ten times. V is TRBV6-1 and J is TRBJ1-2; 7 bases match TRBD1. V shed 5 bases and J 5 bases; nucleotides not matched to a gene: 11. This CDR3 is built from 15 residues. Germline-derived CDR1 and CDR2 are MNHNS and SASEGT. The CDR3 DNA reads TGTGCCAGCAGTCTAAAGGGACAGAATTATTATGGCTACACCTTC. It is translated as CASSLKGQNYYGYTF.

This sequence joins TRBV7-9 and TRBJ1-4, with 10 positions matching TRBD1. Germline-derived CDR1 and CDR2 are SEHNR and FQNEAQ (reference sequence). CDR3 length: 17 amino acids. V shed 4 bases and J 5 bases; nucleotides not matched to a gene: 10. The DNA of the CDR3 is TGTGCCAGCAGCTCTATCCGACAGGGGGCCCAAAATGAAAAACTGTTTTTT. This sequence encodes CASSSIRQGAQNEKLFF.

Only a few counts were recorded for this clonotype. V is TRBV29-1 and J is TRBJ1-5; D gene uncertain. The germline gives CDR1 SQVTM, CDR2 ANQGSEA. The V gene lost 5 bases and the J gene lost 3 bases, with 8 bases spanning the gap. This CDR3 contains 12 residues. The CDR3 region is CSVYRINQPQHF. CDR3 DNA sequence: TGCAGCGTTTACCGGATCAATCAGCCCCAGCATTTT.

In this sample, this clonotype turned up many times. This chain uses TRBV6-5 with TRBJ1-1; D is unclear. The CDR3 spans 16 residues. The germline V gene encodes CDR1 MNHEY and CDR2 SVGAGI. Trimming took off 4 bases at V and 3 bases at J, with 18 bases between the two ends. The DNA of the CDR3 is TGTGCCAGCAGTTTACGAGGGCTGATCCTCGACACTGAAGCTTTCTTT. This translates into CASSLRGLILDTEAFF.

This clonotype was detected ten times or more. CDR3 in amino acids: CASSFFTPGRETQYF. CDR3 sequence (DNA): TGTGCCAGCAGCTTTTTTACCCCCGGCCGGGAGACCCAGTACTTC. This chain links TRBV7-2 with TRBJ2-5, with D uncertain. The length of the CDR3 is 15 residues. Germline V gene data show CDR1 as SGHTA and CDR2 as FQGNSA. V shed 3 bases and J shed 5 bases, with 16 bases lying between them.

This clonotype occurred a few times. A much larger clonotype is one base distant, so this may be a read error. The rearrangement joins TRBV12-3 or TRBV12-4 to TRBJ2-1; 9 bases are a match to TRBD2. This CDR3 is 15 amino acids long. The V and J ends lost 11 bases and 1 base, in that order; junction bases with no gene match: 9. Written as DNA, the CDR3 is TGTGCCTCCCAGGGGAGCGGGGGGTCCTACAATGAGCAGTTCTTC. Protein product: CASQGSGGSYNEQFF.

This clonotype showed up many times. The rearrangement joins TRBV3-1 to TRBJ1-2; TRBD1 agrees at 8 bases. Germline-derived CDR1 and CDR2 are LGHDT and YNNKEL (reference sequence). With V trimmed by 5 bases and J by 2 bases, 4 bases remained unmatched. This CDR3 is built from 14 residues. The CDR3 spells CASSEDRANYGYTF. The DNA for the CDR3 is TGTGCCAGCAGCGAGGACAGGGCGAACTATGGCTACACCTTC.